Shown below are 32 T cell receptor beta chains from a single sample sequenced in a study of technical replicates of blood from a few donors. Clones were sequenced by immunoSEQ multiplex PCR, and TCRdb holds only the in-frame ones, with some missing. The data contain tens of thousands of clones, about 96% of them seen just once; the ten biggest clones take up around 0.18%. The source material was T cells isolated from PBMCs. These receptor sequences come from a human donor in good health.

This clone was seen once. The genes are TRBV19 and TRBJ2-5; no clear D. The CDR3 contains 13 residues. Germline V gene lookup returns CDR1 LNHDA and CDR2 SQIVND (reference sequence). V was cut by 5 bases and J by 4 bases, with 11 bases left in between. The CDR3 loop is CASSPRRSETQYF. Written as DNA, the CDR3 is TGTGCCAGTAGTCCCCGGCGGTCAGAGACCCAGTACTTC.

This chain's CDR3 is CASSFRPAGGPLGEQFF. The CDR3, as DNA: TGTGCCAGCAGCTTCCGCCCCGCGGGAGGGCCGTTAGGTGAGCAGTTCTTC. This rearrangement joins TRBV7-9 to TRBJ2-1, with 9 bases matching TRBD2. Germline CDR1 reads SEHNR; CDR2 reads FQNEAQ (reference sequence). Trimming at V came to 3 bases and at J to 9 bases, leaving 15 bases not matched to a gene. The CDR3 sequence is 17 residues long.

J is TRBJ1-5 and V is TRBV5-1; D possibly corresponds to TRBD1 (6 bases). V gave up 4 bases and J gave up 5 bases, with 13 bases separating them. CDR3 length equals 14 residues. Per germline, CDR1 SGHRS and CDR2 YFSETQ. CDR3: CASSPRPGDQPQHF. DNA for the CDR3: TGCGCCAGCAGCCCGAGACCAGGGGATCAGCCCCAGCATTTT.

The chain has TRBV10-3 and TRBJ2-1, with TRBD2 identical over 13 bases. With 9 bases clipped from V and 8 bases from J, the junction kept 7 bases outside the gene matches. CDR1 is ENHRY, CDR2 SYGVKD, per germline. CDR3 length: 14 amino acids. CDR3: CAMQLAGGPHEQFF. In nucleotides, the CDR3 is TGTGCCATGCAACTAGCGGGAGGGCCCCATGAGCAGTTCTTC.

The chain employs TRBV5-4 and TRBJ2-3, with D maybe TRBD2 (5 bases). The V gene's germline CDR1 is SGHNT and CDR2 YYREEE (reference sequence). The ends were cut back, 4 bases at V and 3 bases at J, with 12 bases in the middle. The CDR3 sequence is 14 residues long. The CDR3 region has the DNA TGTGCCAGCAGCGTAACTAGTTCGACAGATACGCAGTATTTT. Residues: CASSVTSSTDTQYF. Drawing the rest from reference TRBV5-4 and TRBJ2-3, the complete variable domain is ETGVTQSPTHLIKTRGQQVTLRCSSQSGHNTVSWYQQALGQGPQFIFQYYREEENGRGNFPPRFSGLQFPNYSSELNVNALELDDSALYLCASSVTSSTDTQYFGPGTRLTVL.

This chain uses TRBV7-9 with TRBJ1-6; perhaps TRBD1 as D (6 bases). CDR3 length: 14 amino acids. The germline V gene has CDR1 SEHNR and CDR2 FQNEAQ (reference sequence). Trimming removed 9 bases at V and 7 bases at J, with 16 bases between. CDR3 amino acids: CASEQGLGNSPLHF. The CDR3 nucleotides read TGTGCCAGTGAACAGGGATTAGGAAATTCACCCCTCCACTTT.

The CDR3 loop is CASSRKTSGEETQYF. As DNA, the CDR3 is TGTGCCAGCAGCCGAAAGACTAGCGGAGAAGAGACCCAGTACTTC. The rearrangement joins TRBV5-4 to TRBJ2-5, with 9 bases matching TRBD2. This CDR3 contains 15 residues. Germline CDR1 reads SGHNT; CDR2 reads YYREEE (reference sequence). Trimming took 4 bases from V and 3 from J; bases not matched to a gene: 7.

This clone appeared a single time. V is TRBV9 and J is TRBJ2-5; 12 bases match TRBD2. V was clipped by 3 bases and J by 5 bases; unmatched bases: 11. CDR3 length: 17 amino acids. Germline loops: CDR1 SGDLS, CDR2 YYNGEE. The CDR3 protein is CASSAEASGGARETQYF. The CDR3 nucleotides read TGTGCCAGCAGCGCAGAGGCTAGCGGGGGGGCCCGGGAGACCCAGTACTTC.

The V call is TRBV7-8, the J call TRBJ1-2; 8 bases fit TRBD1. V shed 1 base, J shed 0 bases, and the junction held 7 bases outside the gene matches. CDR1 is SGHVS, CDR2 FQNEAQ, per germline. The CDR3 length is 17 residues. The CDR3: CASSLGTGPGANYGYTF. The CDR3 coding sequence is TGTGCCAGCAGCTTAGGGACAGGGCCCGGGGCTAACTATGGCTACACCTTC.

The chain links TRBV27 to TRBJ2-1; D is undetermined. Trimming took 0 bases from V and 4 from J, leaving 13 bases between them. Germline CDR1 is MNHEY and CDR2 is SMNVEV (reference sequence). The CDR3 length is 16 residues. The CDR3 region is CASSLSIVTDYNEQFF. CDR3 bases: TGTGCCAGCAGTTTATCGATAGTTACCGATTACAATGAGCAGTTCTTC.

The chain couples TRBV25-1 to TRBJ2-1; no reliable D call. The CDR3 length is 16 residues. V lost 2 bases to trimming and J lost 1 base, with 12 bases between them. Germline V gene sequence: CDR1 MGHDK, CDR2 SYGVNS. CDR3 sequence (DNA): TGTGCCAGCAGTGAAATCTTCGGCGGATCCTACAATGAGCAGTTCTTC. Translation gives CASSEIFGGSYNEQFF.

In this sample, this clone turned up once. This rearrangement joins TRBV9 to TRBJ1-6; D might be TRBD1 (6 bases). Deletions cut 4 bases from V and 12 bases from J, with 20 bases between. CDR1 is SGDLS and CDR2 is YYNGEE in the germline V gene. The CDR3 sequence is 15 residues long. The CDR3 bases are TGTGCCAGCAGCCCAGGCCCCTCACAGGGAATACCCCTCCACTTT. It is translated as CASSPGPSQGIPLHF.

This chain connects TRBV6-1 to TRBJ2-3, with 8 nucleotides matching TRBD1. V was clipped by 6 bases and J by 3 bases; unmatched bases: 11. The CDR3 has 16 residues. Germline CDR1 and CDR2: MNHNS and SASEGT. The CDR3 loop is CASSEYSGQGTDTQYF. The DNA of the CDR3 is TGTGCCAGCAGCGAATACTCAGGACAGGGTACAGATACGCAGTATTTT.

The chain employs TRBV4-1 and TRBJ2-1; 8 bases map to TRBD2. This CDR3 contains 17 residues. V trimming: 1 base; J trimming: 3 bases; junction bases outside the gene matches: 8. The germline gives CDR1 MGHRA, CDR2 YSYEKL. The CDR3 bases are TGCGCCAGCAGCCAAGTGCCACTAGCGGACTTCTACAATGAGCAGTTCTTC. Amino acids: CASSQVPLADFYNEQFF.

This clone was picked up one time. CDR3 sequence reads: CASSPLEHEQYF. In DNA, the CDR3 is TGTGCCAGCAGCCCTCTGGAGCACGAGCAGTACTTC. This chain connects TRBV6-1 to TRBJ2-7; no clear D. The length of the CDR3 is 12 residues. V gave up 6 bases and J gave up 5 bases, with 11 bases separating them. CDR1 and CDR2 from the germline V gene are MNHNS and SASEGT.

The CDR3 sequence: CASRLELAEETQYF. CDR3 DNA sequence: TGTGCAAGTCGCTTAGAGCTAGCGGAAGAGACCCAGTACTTC. The chain recombines TRBV12-2 with TRBJ2-5; TRBD2 reflects the table's D call only, with no check against the DNA. TRBV12-2 is flagged as a pseudogene. The CDR3 sequence is 14 residues long.

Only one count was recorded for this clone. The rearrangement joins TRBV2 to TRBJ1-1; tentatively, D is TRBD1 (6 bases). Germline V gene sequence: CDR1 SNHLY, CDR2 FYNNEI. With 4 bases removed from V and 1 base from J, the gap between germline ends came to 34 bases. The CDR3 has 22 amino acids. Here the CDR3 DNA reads TGTGCCAGCAGTGGACGGACAGAGAACACTGAAGCCCTAAGGACAGAGAACACTGAAGCTTTCTTT. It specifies CASSGRTENTEALRTENTEAFF.

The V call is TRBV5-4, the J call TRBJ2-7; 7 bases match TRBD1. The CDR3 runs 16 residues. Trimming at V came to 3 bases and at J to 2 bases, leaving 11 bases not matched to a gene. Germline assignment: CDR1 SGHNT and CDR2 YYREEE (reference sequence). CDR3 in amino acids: CASSSAGTVYPYEQYF. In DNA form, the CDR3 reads TGTGCCAGCAGCTCGGCCGGGACAGTGTATCCCTACGAGCAGTACTTC.

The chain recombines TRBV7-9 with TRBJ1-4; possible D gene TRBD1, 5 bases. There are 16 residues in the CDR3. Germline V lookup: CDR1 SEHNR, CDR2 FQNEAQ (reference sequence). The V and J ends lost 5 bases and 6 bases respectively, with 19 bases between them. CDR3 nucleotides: TGTGCCAGCAGCCCGAGGGGAGGGGTTGATCATGAAAAACTGTTTTTT. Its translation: CASSPRGGVDHEKLFF.

CDR3 in DNA: TGTGCCATCAGTGAGGCTAGACAGGGGCTTGGAAACACCATATATTTT. Translated: CAISEARQGLGNTIYF. The chain has TRBV10-3 and TRBJ1-3; TRBD1 aligns across 8 bases. The CDR3 consists of 16 residues. After removal of 2 bases from V and 3 bases from J, the junction contained 6 bases not matched to a gene. Germline CDR1 is ENHRY and CDR2 is SYGVKD.

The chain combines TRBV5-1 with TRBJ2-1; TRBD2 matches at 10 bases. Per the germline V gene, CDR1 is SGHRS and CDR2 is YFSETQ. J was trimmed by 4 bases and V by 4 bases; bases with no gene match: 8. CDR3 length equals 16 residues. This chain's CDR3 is CASSPPTSGPYNEQFF. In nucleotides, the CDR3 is TGCGCCAGCAGCCCTCCGACTAGCGGGCCTTACAATGAGCAGTTCTTC.

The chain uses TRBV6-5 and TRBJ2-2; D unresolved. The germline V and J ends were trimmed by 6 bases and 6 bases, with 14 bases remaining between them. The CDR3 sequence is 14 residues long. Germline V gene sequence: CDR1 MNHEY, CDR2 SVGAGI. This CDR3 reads CASRIRLVSGELFF. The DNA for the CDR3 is TGTGCCAGCAGAATCCGACTTGTCTCCGGGGAGCTGTTTTTT.

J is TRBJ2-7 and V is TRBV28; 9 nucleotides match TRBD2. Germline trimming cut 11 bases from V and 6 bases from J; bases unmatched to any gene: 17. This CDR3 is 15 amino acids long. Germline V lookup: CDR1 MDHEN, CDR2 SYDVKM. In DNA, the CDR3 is TGTGCCTCTCTAGTCGTAGGCGGGAGGGCGGGCGAGCAGTACTTC. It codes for CASLVVGGRAGEQYF.

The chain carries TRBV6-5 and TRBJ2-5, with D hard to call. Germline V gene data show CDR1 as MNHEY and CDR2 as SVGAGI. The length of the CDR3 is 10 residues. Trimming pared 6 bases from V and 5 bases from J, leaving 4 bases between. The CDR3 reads CASSLETQYF. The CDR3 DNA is TGTGCCAGCAGCTTGGAGACCCAGTACTTC.

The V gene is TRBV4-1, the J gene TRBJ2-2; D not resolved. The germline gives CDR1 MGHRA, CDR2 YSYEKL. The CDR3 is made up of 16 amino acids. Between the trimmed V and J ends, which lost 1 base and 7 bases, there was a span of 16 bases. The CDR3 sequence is CASSQGSTFQGGELFF. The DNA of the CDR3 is TGCGCCAGCAGCCAAGGTTCGACATTCCAAGGCGGGGAGCTGTTTTTT.

CDR3 protein: CASSISSETQYF. CDR3 nucleotides: TGTGCCAGTAGTATCAGTTCGGAGACCCAGTACTTC. The rearrangement uses TRBV19 and TRBJ2-5; D is ambiguous. This CDR3 region has 12 residues. V lost 3 bases and J lost 5, with 7 bases in between. The germline V gene encodes CDR1 LNHDA and CDR2 SQIVND (reference sequence).

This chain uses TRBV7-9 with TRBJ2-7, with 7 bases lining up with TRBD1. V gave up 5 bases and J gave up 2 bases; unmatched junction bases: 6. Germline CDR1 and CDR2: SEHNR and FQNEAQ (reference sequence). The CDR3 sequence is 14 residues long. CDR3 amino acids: CASSHRDRPYEQYF. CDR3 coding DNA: TGTGCCAGCAGCCACCGGGACAGACCCTACGAGCAGTACTTC.

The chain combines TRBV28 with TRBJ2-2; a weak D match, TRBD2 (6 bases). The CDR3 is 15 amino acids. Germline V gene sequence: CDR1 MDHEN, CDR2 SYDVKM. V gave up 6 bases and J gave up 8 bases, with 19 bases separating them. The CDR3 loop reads CASSRREIGSGELFF. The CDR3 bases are TGTGCCAGCAGCCGTCGGGAGATCGGAAGTGGGGAGCTGTTTTTT.

CDR3 coding DNA: TGCGCCAGCAGCAGAGACGCAGGGGACCACGAGCAGTACTTC. Encoded protein: CASSRDAGDHEQYF. The chain uses TRBV10-1 and TRBJ2-7; a possible D gene is TRBD1 (6 bases). CDR1 WNHNN and CDR2 SYGVQD come from the germline V gene (reference sequence). This CDR3 comprises 14 residues. V was trimmed by 6 bases and J by 5 bases, leaving 17 bases between them.

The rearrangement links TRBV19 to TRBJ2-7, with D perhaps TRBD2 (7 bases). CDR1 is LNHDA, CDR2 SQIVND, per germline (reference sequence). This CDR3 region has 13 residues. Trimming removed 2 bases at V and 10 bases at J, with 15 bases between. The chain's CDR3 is CASSINDGGTQYF. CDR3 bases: TGTGCCAGTAGTATAAATGACGGGGGGACACAGTACTTC.

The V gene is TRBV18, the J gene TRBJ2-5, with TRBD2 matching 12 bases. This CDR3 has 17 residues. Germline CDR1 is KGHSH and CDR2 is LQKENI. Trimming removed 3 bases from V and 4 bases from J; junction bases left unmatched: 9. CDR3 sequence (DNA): TGTGCCAGCTCACCGCCCCTAGCGGGGGGGCCACGAGAGACCCAGTACTTC. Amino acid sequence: CASSPPLAGGPRETQYF.

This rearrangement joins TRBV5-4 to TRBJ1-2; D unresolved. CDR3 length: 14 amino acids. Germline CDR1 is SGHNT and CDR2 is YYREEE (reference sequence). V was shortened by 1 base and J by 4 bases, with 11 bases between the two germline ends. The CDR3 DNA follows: TGTGCCAGCAGCTTGCGAGAGGGTCTCTATGGCTACACCTTC. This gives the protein CASSLREGLYGYTF. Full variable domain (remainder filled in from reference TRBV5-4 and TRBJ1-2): ETGVTQSPTHLIKTRGQQVTLRCSSQSGHNTVSWYQQALGQGPQFIFQYYREEENGRGNFPPRFSGLQFPNYSSELNVNALELDDSALYLCASSLREGLYGYTFGSGTRLTVV.